The subject of this entry is one T cell receptor (beta chain). These data belong to a study of T-cell memory formation after mild COVID-19. Germline-derived CDR1 and CDR2 are SGHDT and YYEEEE. The CDR3 spans 15 residues. V lost 4 bases and J lost 0, with 13 bases in between. TCRdb ran MiXCR on the 5' RACE reads and lists one entry per CDR3 protein. Of fewer than 50,000 distinct CDR3 sequences in the sample, 5.5% to 7.5% are singletons; the top ten hold roughly 1.4%. Sequenced material: PBMCs or a T cell subset sorted from them (not recorded which). The V gene is TRBV5-6, the J gene TRBJ1-1; D is unresolved. The clonotype comes from a young man who had mild COVID-19 (a few samples of this study predate the infection). Cell type and time point are not known. The CDR3 spells CASSPLTRMNTEAFF. CDR3 coding DNA: TGTGCCAGCAGCCCGTTGACGCGAATGAACACTGAAGCTTTCTTT.